This T cell receptor (beta chain) emerged from a study of response to subunit inactivated influenza vaccine. Points from the study as a whole: T cells newly recruited by each seasonal influenza vaccination are few, the authors suggested.

V gave up 7 bases and J gave up 4 bases, with 27 bases separating them. Germline-derived CDR1 and CDR2 are SGHRS and YFSETQ. This CDR3 contains 17 residues. On this clonotype: The antigen is not known.

Each CDR3 protein gets one entry after TCRdb re-called the RT-PCR reads with MiXCR. Of a few hundred thousand distinct CDR3 sequences listed, 21% are singletons. This chain links TRBV5-1 with TRBJ2-7; D assignment may be TRBD1 or TRBD2 (7 bases each). Sequenced here: PBMCs from blood, sampled about 20 months after vaccination. The source is a man between 50 and 69 years old who received an inactivated influenza vaccine. In DNA form, the CDR3 reads TGCGCCAGCCGAACTCTTCCAGGGGGGGCTTTGGCGTACGAGCAGTACTTC. Its protein product is CASRTLPGGALAYEQYF.